This T cell receptor (beta chain) was obtained from a study of OX40 agonist ivuxolimab in advanced cancers. Germline V lookup: CDR1 MDHEN, CDR2 SYDVKM. Trimming removed 7 bases from V and 2 bases from J, with 11 bases in between. The CDR3 is 13 residues long. Clones were sequenced by immunoSEQ multiplex PCR, and TCRdb holds only the in-frame ones, with some missing. The table lists 72,000 or so clones, around 90% of them singletons. The V gene is TRBV28, the J gene TRBJ1-1, with D unclear. The sequences come from CD4+ or CD8+ T cells sorted from blood, collected in a trial of the OX40 agonist ivuxolimab. The sequence derives from an adult with an advanced solid tumor such as melanoma, head and neck, liver or kidney cancer. DNA of the CDR3: TGTGCCAGCACCCCACTTTTAAACACTGAAGCTTTCTTT. This gives the protein CASTPLLNTEAFF.